The T cell receptor (beta chain) under discussion was sequenced for a study of cytomegalovirus exposure and HLA in healthy donors. Study as a whole: HLA-typed donors were the source of about 90 million unique TCRs held in an early data release. Study findings and constraints: Later examination showed HLA-associated TCR beta chains had greater clonal expansion than equally common others. As a later analysis showed, a missense DCLRE1C variant was linked to trimming of TCR beta V- and J-genes. The study recorded 150 to 200 TCR beta chains that were cytomegalovirus-associated.

The PCR had 60 Vbeta and 13 Jbeta primers. Libraries were prepared by immunoSEQ multiplex PCR; TCRdb keeps only in-frame clonotypes and omits some of them. The table lists about 190,000 clones, roughly 79% of them singletons. Turning to this clone: Its antigen is unknown.

V lost 4 bases, J lost 6 bases, and 8 bases stayed unmatched. Germline loops: CDR1 SGHDT, CDR2 YYEEEE. This CDR3 has 15 amino acids. Sequenced input: PBMCs. The J gene is TRBJ2-3, the V gene TRBV5-6; 10 nucleotides align to TRBD2. The receptor's source is a woman in her late teens or twenties in good health and CMV-seronegative. The CDR3, as DNA: TGTGCCAGCAGCGTCCTAGCGGGGGAAGGGGATACGCAGTATTTT. This gives the protein CASSVLAGEGDTQYF.